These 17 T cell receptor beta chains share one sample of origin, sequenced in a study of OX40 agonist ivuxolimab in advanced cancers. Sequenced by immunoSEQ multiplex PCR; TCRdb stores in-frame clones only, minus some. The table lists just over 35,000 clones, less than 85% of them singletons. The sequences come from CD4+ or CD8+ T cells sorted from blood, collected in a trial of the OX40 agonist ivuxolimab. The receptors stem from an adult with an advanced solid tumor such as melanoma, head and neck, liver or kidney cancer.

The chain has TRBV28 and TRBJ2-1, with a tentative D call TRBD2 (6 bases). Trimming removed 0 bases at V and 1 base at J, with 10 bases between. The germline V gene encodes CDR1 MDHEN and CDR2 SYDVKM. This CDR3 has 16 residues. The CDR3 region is CASSLWGTVSYNEQFF. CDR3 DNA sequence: TGTGCCAGCAGTTTATGGGGGACTGTTTCCTACAATGAGCAGTTCTTC.

The CDR3 spells CASSINSGPNTEAFF. CDR3 nucleotide sequence: TGTGCCAGTAGTATAAATTCAGGGCCGAACACTGAAGCTTTCTTT. The genes are TRBV19 and TRBJ1-1; D possibly corresponds to TRBD1 (5 bases). V lost 2 bases, J lost 1 base, and 11 bases lay in between. The length of the CDR3 is 15 residues. Germline values: CDR1 LNHDA, CDR2 SQIVND (reference sequence).

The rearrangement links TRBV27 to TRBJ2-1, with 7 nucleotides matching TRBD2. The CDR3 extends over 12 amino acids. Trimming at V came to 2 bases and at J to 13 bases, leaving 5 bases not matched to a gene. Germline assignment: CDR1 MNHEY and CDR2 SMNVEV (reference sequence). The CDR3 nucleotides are TGTGCCAGCAGTTTAGCGGCGGGAGATCAGTTCTTC. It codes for CASSLAAGDQFF.

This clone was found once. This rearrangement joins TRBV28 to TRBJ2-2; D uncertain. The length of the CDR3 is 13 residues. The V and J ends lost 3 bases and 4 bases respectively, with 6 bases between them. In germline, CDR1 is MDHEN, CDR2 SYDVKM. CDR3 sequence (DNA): TGTGCCAGCAGTTTGCTGGGCACCGGGGAGCTGTTTTTT. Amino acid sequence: CASSLLGTGELFF.

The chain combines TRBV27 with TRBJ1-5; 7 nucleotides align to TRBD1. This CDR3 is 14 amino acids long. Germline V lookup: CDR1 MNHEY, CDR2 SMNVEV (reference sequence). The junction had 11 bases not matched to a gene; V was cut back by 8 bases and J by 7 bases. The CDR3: CASSQGGSEQPQHF. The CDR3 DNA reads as TGTGCCAGCTCCCAGGGGGGTTCAGAACAGCCCCAGCATTTT.

This CDR3 is CASSARTGGAYNEQFF. The CDR3 DNA is TGTGCCAGCAGCGCGAGGACAGGGGGGGCCTACAATGAGCAGTTCTTC. The chain carries TRBV9 and TRBJ2-1; 10 bases line up with TRBD1. Germline CDR1 and CDR2: SGDLS and YYNGEE. J was trimmed by 2 bases and V by 3 bases; bases with no gene match: 5. The CDR3 is 16 amino acids.

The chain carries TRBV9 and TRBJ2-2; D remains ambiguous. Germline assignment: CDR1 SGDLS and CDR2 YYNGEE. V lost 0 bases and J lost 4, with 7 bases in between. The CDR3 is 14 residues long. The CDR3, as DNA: TGTGCCAGCAGCGTAGACAGTATCACCGGGGAGCTGTTTTTT. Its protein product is CASSVDSITGELFF.

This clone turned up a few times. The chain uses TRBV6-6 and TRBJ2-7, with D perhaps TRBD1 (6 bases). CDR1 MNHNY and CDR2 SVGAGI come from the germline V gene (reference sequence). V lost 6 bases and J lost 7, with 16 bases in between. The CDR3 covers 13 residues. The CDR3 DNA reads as TGTGCCAGCAGCCGAGAAAAGGACAGTGAGCAGTACTTC. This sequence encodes CASSREKDSEQYF.

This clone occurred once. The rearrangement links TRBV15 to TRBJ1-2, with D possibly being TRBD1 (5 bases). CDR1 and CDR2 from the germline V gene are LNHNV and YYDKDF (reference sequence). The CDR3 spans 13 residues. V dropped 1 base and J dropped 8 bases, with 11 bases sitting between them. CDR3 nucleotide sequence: TGTGCCACCAGCAGAGTCCTTGGGGGGGGCTACACCTTC. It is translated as CATSRVLGGGYTF.

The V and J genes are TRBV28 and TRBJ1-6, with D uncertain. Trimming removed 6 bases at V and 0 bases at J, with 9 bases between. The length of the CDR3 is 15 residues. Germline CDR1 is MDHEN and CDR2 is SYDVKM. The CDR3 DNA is TGTGCCAGCAGCCCATTGTCCTCCTATAATTCACCCCTCCACTTT. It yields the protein CASSPLSSYNSPLHF.

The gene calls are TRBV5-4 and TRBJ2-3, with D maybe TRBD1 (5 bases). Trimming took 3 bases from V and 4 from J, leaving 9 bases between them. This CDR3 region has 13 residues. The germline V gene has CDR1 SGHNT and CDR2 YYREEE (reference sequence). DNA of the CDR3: TGTGCCAGCAGCTCTGACAGCGCAGATACGCAGTATTTT. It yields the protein CASSSDSADTQYF.

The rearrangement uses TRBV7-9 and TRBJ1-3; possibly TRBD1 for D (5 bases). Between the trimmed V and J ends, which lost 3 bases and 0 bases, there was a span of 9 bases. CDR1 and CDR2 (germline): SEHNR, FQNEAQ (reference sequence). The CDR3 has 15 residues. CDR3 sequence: CASSLAGYSGNTIYF. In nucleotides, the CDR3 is TGTGCCAGCAGCTTGGCAGGGTACTCTGGAAACACCATATATTTT.

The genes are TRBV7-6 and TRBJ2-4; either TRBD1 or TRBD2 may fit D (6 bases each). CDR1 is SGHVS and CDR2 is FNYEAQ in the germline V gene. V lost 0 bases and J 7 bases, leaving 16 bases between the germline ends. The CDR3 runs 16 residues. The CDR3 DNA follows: TGTGCCAGCAGCTTAGCGCCCCCTAAAGGGGGGAACATTCAGTACTTC. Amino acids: CASSLAPPKGGNIQYF.

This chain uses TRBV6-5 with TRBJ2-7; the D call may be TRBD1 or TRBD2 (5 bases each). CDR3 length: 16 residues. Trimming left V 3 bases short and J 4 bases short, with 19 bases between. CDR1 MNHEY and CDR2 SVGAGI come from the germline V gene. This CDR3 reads CASSYLSGQELYEQYF. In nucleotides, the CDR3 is TGTGCCAGCAGTTATCTAAGCGGACAAGAGCTTTACGAGCAGTACTTC.

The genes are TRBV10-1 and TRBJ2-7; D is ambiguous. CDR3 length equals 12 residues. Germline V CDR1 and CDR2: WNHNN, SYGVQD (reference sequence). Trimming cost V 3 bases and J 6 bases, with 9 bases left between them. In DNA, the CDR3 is TGCGCCAGCAGTGACTCGCAAAGCGAGCAGTACTTC. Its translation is CASSDSQSEQYF.

The CDR3 spells CASSPQDGVARHEQYF. DNA of the CDR3: TGCGCCAGCAGCCCCCAAGACGGAGTAGCTAGGCACGAGCAGTACTTC. V gene TRBV4-3 combines with J gene TRBJ2-7; D gene unclear. Trimming removed 4 bases from V and 5 bases from J, with 21 bases in between. The V gene's germline CDR1 is LGHNA and CDR2 YSLEER. The CDR3 has 16 residues.

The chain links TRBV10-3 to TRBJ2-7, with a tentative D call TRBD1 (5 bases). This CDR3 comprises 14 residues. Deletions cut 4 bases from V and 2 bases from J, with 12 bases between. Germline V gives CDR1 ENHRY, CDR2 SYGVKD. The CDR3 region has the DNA TGTGCCATCAGTGCAGTGACAGTTCCCTACGAGCAGTACTTC. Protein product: CAISAVTVPYEQYF.